This T cell receptor (beta chain) comes out of a study of technical replicates of blood from several donors. Using immunoSEQ multiplex PCR, the repertoire was profiled, and TCRdb retains in-frame clones only, with some absent. The sample carries 70,000 to 95,000 clones, approximately 96% recorded once. The CDR3 is 15 amino acids. The germline V gene has CDR1 SGHNT and CDR2 YYREEE (reference sequence). The V and J ends lost 0 bases and 1 base respectively, with 11 bases between them. The sequenced material came from T cells isolated from PBMCs. The genes are TRBV5-4 and TRBJ2-7; TRBD2 might be the D (6 bases). The clonotype comes from a human donor in good health. This CDR3 reads CASSLELASSYEQYF. As DNA, the CDR3 is TGTGCCAGCAGCTTGGAGCTAGCGAGTTCCTACGAGCAGTACTTC.